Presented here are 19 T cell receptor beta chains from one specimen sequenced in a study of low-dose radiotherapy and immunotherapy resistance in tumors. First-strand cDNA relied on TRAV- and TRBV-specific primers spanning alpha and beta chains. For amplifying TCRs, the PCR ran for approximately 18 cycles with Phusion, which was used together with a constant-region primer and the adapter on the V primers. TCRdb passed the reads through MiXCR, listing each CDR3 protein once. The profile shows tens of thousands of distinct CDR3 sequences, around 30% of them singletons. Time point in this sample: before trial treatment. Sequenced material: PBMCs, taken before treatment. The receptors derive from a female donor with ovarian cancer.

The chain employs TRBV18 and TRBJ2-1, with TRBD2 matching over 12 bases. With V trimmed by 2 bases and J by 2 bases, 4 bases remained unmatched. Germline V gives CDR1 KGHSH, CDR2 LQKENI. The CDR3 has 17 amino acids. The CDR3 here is CASSPASGRGTYNEQFF. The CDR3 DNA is TGTGCCAGCTCACCAGCTAGCGGGAGGGGTACCTACAATGAGCAGTTCTTC. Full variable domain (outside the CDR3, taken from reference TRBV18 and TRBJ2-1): NAGVMQNPRHLVRRRGQEARLRCSPMKGHSHVYWYRQLPEEGLKFMVYLQKENIIDESGMPKERFSAEFPKEGPSILRIQQVVRGDSAAYFCASSPASGRGTYNEQFFGPGTRLTVL.

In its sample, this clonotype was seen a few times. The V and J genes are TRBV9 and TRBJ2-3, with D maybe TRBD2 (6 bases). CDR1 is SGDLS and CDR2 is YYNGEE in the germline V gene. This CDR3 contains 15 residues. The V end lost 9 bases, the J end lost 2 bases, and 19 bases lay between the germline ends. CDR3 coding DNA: TGTGCCACCTCCCCGGCTAGCGAGTACACAGATACGCAGTATTTT. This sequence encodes CATSPASEYTDTQYF.

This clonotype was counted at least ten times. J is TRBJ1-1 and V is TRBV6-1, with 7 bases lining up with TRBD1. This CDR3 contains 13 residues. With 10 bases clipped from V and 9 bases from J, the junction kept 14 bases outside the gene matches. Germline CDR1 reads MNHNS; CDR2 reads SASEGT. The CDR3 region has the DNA TGTGCCACTCGGATCCAGGGGGGGAGAAAAGCTTTCTTT. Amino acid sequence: CATRIQGGRKAFF.

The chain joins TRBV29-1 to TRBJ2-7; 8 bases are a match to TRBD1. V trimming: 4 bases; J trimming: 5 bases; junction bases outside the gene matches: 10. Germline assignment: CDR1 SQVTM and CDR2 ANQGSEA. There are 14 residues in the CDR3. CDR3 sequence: CSVAFTGGYDEQYF. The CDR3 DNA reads TGCAGCGTTGCGTTTACAGGGGGTTACGACGAGCAGTACTTC.

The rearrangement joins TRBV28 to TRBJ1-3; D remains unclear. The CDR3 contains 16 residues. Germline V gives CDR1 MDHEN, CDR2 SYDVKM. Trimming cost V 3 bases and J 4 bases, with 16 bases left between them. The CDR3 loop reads CASSLTRELWGNTIYF. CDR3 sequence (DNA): TGTGCCAGCAGTTTGACTCGGGAGCTTTGGGGAAACACCATATATTTT.

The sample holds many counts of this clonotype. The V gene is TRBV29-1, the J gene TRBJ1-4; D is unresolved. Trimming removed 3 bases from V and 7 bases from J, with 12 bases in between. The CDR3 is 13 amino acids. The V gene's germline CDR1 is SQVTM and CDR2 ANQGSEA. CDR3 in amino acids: CSVEPGVGEKLFF. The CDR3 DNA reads TGCAGCGTTGAGCCCGGGGTGGGTGAAAAACTGTTTTTT.

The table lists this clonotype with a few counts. CDR3 region: CAISESTGNIQYF. The CDR3 DNA sequence: TGTGCCATCAGTGAGTCAACGGGAAACATTCAGTACTTC. This chain connects TRBV10-3 to TRBJ2-4; D ambiguous. V shed 0 bases and J shed 6 bases, with 6 bases lying between them. The germline V gene encodes CDR1 ENHRY and CDR2 SYGVKD. CDR3 length equals 13 residues.

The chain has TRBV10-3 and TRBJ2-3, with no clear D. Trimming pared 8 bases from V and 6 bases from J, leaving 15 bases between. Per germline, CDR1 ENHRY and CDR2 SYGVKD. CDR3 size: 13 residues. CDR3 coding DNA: TGTGCCATCTTAGAGCCGCTAGAGGATACGCAGTATTTT. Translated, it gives CAILEPLEDTQYF.

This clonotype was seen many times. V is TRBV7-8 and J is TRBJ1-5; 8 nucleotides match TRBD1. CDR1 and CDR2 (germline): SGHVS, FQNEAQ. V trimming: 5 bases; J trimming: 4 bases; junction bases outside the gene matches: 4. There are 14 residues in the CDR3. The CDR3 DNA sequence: TGTGCCAGCAGCCGGGACAGGAGAAATCAGCCCCAGCATTTT. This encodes CASSRDRRNQPQHF. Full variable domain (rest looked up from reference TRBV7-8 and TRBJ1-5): GAGVSQSPRYKVAKRGQDVALRCDPISGHVSLFWYQQALGQGPEFLTYFQNEAQLDKSGLPSDRFFAERPEGSVSTLKIQRTQQEDSAVYLCASSRDRRNQPQHFGDGTRLSIL.

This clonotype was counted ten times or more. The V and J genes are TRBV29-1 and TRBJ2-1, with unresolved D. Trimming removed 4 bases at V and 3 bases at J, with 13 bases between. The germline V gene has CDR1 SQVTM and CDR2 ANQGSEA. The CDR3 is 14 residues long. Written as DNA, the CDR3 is TGCAGCGTTGTACGGGCCGAGAACTACAATGAGCAGTTCTTC. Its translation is CSVVRAENYNEQFF.

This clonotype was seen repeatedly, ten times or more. The CDR3, as DNA: TGCAGCGTTGAGGACTCCCTGACTGAAGCTTTCTTT. It is translated as CSVEDSLTEAFF. The chain is built from TRBV29-1 and TRBJ1-1; D gene uncertain. V was pared by 3 bases and J by 5 bases, with 10 bases between. There are 12 residues in the CDR3. Per the germline V gene, CDR1 is SQVTM and CDR2 is ANQGSEA.

The CDR3 spells CASSGSRAGELFF. DNA for the CDR3: TGTGCCAGCAGTGGGTCTAGAGCCGGGGAGCTGTTTTTT. This chain uses TRBV2 with TRBJ2-2; D call uncertain. Per the germline V gene, CDR1 is SNHLY and CDR2 is FYNNEI. Trimming cost V 4 bases and J 6 bases, with 9 bases left between them. The CDR3 contains 13 residues.

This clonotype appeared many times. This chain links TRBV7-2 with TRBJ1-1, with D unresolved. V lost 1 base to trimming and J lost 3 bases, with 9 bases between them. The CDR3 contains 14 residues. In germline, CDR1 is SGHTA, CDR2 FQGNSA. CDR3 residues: CASSLEGGHTEAFF. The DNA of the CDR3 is TGTGCCAGCAGCTTAGAGGGCGGGCACACTGAAGCTTTCTTT.

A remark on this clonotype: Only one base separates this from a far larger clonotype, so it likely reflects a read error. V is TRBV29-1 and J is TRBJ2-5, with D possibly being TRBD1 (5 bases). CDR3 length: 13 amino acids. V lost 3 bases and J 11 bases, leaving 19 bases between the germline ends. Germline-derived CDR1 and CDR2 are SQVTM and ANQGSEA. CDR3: CSVDRARYNEQYF. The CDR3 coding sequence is TGCAGCGTTGACAGGGCAAGGTACAATGAGCAGTACTTC.

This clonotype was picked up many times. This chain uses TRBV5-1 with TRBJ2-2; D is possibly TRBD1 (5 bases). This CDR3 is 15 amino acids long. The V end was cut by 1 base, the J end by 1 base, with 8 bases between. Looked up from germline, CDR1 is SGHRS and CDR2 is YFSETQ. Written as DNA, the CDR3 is TGCGCCAGCAGCTTGATAGACAGGAACACCGGGGAGCTGTTTTTT. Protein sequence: CASSLIDRNTGELFF. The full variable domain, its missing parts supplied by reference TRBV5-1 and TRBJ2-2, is KAGVTQTPRYLIKTRGQQVTLSCSPISGHRSVSWYQQTPGQGLQFLFEYFSETQRNKGNFPGRFSGRQFSNSRSEMNVSTLELGDSALYLCASSLIDRNTGELFFGEGSRLTVL.

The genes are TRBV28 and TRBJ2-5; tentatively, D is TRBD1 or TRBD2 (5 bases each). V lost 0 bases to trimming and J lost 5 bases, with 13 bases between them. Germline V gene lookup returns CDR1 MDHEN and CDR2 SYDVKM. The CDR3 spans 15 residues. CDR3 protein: CASSLWGEIRETQYF. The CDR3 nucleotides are TGTGCCAGCAGTTTATGGGGGGAGATCAGGGAGACCCAGTACTTC. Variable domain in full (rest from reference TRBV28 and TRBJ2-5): DVKVTQSSRYLVKRTGEKVFLECVQDMDHENMFWYRQDPGLGLRLIYFSYDVKMKEKGDIPEGYSVSREKKERFSLILESASTNQTSMYLCASSLWGEIRETQYFGPGTRLLVL.

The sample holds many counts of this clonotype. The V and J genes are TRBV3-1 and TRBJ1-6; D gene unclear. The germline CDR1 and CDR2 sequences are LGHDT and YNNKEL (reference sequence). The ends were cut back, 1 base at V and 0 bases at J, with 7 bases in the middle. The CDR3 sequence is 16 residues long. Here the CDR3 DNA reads TGTGCCAGCAGCCAAGCGGGAAGCTCCTATAATTCACCCCTCCACTTT. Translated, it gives CASSQAGSSYNSPLHF.

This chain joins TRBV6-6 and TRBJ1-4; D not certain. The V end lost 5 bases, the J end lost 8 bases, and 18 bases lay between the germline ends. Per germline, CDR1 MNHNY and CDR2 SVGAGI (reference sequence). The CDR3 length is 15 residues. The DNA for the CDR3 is TGTGCCAGCAGTGTTCAAACGGCCCCGAGGGAAAAACTGTTTTTT. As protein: CASSVQTAPREKLFF.

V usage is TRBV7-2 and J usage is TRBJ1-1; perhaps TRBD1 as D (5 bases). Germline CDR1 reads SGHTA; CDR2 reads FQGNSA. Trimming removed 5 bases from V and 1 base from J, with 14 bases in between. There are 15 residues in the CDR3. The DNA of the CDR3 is TGTGCCAGCAGCCCTCGACAGACTTCGAACACTGAAGCTTTCTTT. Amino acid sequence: CASSPRQTSNTEAFF.